The rows below give T cell receptor beta chains drawn from one sample of a study of cytomegalovirus exposure and HLA in healthy donors. Sequencing was performed with immunoSEQ multiplex PCR; in TCRdb, only in-frame clones are kept and a portion is missing. The data contain 70,000 or so clones, about nine tenths of them seen just once; the ten biggest clones take up approximately 1.9%. Sequenced input: PBMCs. The receptors were gathered from a woman in her twenties or thirties in good health and CMV-seronegative. Both conserved end residues are part of each CDR3. A D gene is named only where the DNA matches it firmly. The listing skips clone size in some rows; elsewhere it reads once, few, many or a size class.

d_call: -; j_call: TRBJ2-7; clone_size: -; v_call: TRBV11-2; cdr3_nt: TGTGCCAGCAGCTTTACAGAGTACGAGCAGTACTTC; cdr3_aa: CASSFTEYEQYF
d_call: TRBD1; j_call: TRBJ2-7; clone_size: -; v_call: TRBV10-1; cdr3_nt: TGCGCCAGCAGTCCCGGGACAGGGTTCTACGAGCAGTACTTC; cdr3_aa: CASSPGTGFYEQYF
d_call: -; j_call: TRBJ1-1; clone_size: once; v_call: TRBV19; cdr3_nt: TGTGCCAGTAAAAGCGGGGTGTACACTGAAGCTTTCTTT; cdr3_aa: CASKSGVYTEAFF
d_call: -; j_call: TRBJ1-1; clone_size: few; v_call: TRBV18; cdr3_nt: TGTGCCAGCTCACCACGCTACGAGAACACTGAAGCTTTCTTT; cdr3_aa: CASSPRYENTEAFF
d_call: -; j_call: TRBJ2-1; clone_size: once; v_call: TRBV15; cdr3_nt: TGTGCCACCAGCTTTTCGGGCAATGAGCAGTTCTTC; cdr3_aa: CATSFSGNEQFF
d_call: TRBD2; j_call: TRBJ2-1; clone_size: -; v_call: TRBV28; cdr3_nt: TGTGCCAGCAGTCGGGGGGGAAGGTACAATGAGCAGTTCTTC; cdr3_aa: CASSRGGRYNEQFF
d_call: -; j_call: TRBJ2-5; clone_size: -; v_call: TRBV9; cdr3_nt: TGTGCCAGCAGCGTCCGCTATGCCCAAGAGACCCAGTACTTC; cdr3_aa: CASSVRYAQETQYF
d_call: TRBD1; j_call: TRBJ1-3; clone_size: -; v_call: TRBV9; cdr3_nt: TGTGCCAGCAGCGCGGGGACAGCTTCTGGAAACACCATATATTTT; cdr3_aa: CASSAGTASGNTIYF
d_call: -; j_call: TRBJ2-7; clone_size: -; v_call: TRBV27; cdr3_nt: TGTGCCAGCAGCCCTCTAGGGCCGGGATGGGGTCGCGAGCAGTACTTC; cdr3_aa: CASSPLGPGWGREQYF
d_call: -; j_call: TRBJ1-5; clone_size: -; v_call: TRBV11-2; cdr3_nt: TGTGCCAGCAGCTTACAGGGTTATAGCAATCAGCCCCAGCATTTT; cdr3_aa: CASSLQGYSNQPQHF
d_call: -; j_call: TRBJ1-5; clone_size: -; v_call: TRBV2; cdr3_nt: TGTGCCAGCAGGTCCAGGGGCGGCAATCAGCCCCAGCATTTT; cdr3_aa: CASRSRGGNQPQHF
d_call: TRBD1; j_call: TRBJ2-5; clone_size: -; v_call: TRBV2; cdr3_nt: TGTGCCAGCAGCCCCGGGACAGGGGGAAGGGAGACCCAGTACTTC; cdr3_aa: CASSPGTGGRETQYF
d_call: TRBD1; j_call: TRBJ2-7; clone_size: -; v_call: TRBV18; cdr3_nt: TGTGCCAGCTCTCCCGGGACAGTCTACGAGCAGTACTTC; cdr3_aa: CASSPGTVYEQYF
d_call: -; j_call: TRBJ2-6; clone_size: -; v_call: TRBV11-3; cdr3_nt: TGTGCCAGCAGCACTCTTTCTGGGGCCAACGTCCTGACTTTC; cdr3_aa: CASSTLSGANVLTF
d_call: -; j_call: TRBJ1-1; clone_size: -; v_call: TRBV5-6; cdr3_nt: TGTGCCAGCAGCCCGGGTACCCCCGAAGCTTTCTTT; cdr3_aa: CASSPGTPEAFF
d_call: TRBD1; j_call: TRBJ1-5; clone_size: -; v_call: TRBV9; cdr3_nt: TGTGCCAGCAGCGCCGGGACAGAGGGTAATCAGCCCCAGCATTTT; cdr3_aa: CASSAGTEGNQPQHF
d_call: -; j_call: TRBJ2-5; clone_size: -; v_call: TRBV6-5; cdr3_nt: TGTGCCAGCAGCCCGGCAGGGACTGTAGAGACCCAGTACTTC; cdr3_aa: CASSPAGTVETQYF
d_call: TRBD1; j_call: TRBJ1-1; clone_size: -; v_call: TRBV10-2; cdr3_nt: TGCGCCAGTGACAGGGGGCCCGACACTGAAGCTTTCTTT; cdr3_aa: CASDRGPDTEAFF
d_call: -; j_call: TRBJ1-1; clone_size: -; v_call: TRBV5-5; cdr3_nt: TGTGCCAGCAGCCTGACGCCGGGGGTCACTGAAGCTTTCTTT; cdr3_aa: CASSLTPGVTEAFF
d_call: -; j_call: TRBJ1-2; clone_size: once; v_call: TRBV6-1; cdr3_nt: TGTGCCAGCGTGGGCAGTGGAGGACCGAACTATGGCTACACCTTC; cdr3_aa: CASVGSGGPNYGYTF
d_call: -; j_call: TRBJ2-3; clone_size: -; v_call: TRBV7-2; cdr3_nt: TGTGCCAGCAGCTTAGGCAGGGGTCCAGATACGCAGTATTTT; cdr3_aa: CASSLGRGPDTQYF
d_call: TRBD2; j_call: TRBJ2-1; clone_size: -; v_call: TRBV7-2; cdr3_nt: TGTGCCAGCAGCCCCGGACTAGCGGGGCAGACAGACAATGAGCAGTTCTTC; cdr3_aa: CASSPGLAGQTDNEQFF
d_call: TRBD2; j_call: TRBJ2-4; clone_size: -; v_call: TRBV18; cdr3_nt: TGTGCCAGCTCACCACCGGGGAGGGTTGAGGCCAAAAACATTCAGTACTTC; cdr3_aa: CASSPPGRVEAKNIQYF
d_call: -; j_call: TRBJ1-5; clone_size: -; v_call: TRBV27; cdr3_nt: TGTGCCAGCAGTTTATTCCGGGAACAGCCCCAGCATTTT; cdr3_aa: CASSLFREQPQHF
d_call: -; j_call: TRBJ2-7; clone_size: few; v_call: TRBV5-1; cdr3_nt: TGCGCCAGCAGCTCTAATTCGTACGAGCAGTACTTC; cdr3_aa: CASSSNSYEQYF
d_call: -; j_call: TRBJ2-7; clone_size: -; v_call: TRBV7-3; cdr3_nt: TGTGCCAGCAGCTCCGGGGTGGGCGAGCAGTACTTC; cdr3_aa: CASSSGVGEQYF
d_call: -; j_call: TRBJ1-5; clone_size: -; v_call: TRBV28; cdr3_nt: TGTGCCAGCAGTTTATACGTAGGGGGTCAGCCCCAGCATTTT; cdr3_aa: CASSLYVGGQPQHF
d_call: TRBD1; j_call: TRBJ1-6; clone_size: -; v_call: TRBV6-1; cdr3_nt: TGTGCCAGCAGACAGGGGGCTTCTGATTCACCCCTCCACTTT; cdr3_aa: CASRQGASDSPLHF
d_call: TRBD1; j_call: TRBJ2-2; clone_size: -; v_call: TRBV19; cdr3_nt: TGTGCCAGTAGGGGGGGGGACAGGGGTCCCACCGGGGAGCTGTTTTTT; cdr3_aa: CASRGGDRGPTGELFF
d_call: TRBD2; j_call: TRBJ2-1; clone_size: -; v_call: TRBV15; cdr3_nt: TGTGCCACCAGCAGAGATCTAGCGGGATCCTACAATGAGCAGTTCTTC; cdr3_aa: CATSRDLAGSYNEQFF
d_call: TRBD2; j_call: TRBJ2-1; clone_size: -; v_call: TRBV10-3; cdr3_nt: TGTGCCATCAGAGATAGCGGGAGGCCCTACAATGAGCAGTTCTTC; cdr3_aa: CAIRDSGRPYNEQFF
d_call: -; j_call: TRBJ2-7; clone_size: -; v_call: TRBV9; cdr3_nt: TGTGCCAGCAGCGTAGATGGGGGGAGCTCCTACGAGCAGTACTTC; cdr3_aa: CASSVDGGSSYEQYF
d_call: -; j_call: TRBJ2-3; clone_size: -; v_call: TRBV7-3; cdr3_nt: TGTGCCAGCAGCTCCCCGTACATGAAAGGGGGTAGCGGCACAGATACGCAGTATTTT; cdr3_aa: CASSSPYMKGGSGTDTQYF
d_call: -; j_call: TRBJ1-2; clone_size: -; v_call: TRBV30; cdr3_nt: TGTGCCTGGAGCCCTCCGGACATTAGCTATGGCTACACCTTC; cdr3_aa: CAWSPPDISYGYTF
d_call: -; j_call: TRBJ1-5; clone_size: -; v_call: TRBV19; cdr3_nt: TGTGCCAGTTCCCCGAGGGAGGGGGATTATAGCAATCAGCCCCAGCATTTT; cdr3_aa: CASSPREGDYSNQPQHF
d_call: -; j_call: TRBJ1-4; clone_size: -; v_call: TRBV2; cdr3_nt: TGTGCCAGCAGTGGCGCAACAGGAGTTAGTGAAAAACTGTTTTTT; cdr3_aa: CASSGATGVSEKLFF
d_call: TRBD2; j_call: TRBJ2-3; clone_size: few; v_call: TRBV6-5; cdr3_nt: TGTGCCAGCAGACCCCCAGCGGGAAGGGTAGATACGCAGTATTTT; cdr3_aa: CASRPPAGRVDTQYF
d_call: -; j_call: TRBJ2-7; clone_size: -; v_call: TRBV7-2; cdr3_nt: TGTGCCAGCAGCCCCCACAACGAGCAGTACTTC; cdr3_aa: CASSPHNEQYF
d_call: TRBD2; j_call: TRBJ2-1; clone_size: -; v_call: TRBV7-2; cdr3_nt: TGTGCCAGCAGCTCCGGACTAGCGTACAATGAGCAGTTCTTC; cdr3_aa: CASSSGLAYNEQFF